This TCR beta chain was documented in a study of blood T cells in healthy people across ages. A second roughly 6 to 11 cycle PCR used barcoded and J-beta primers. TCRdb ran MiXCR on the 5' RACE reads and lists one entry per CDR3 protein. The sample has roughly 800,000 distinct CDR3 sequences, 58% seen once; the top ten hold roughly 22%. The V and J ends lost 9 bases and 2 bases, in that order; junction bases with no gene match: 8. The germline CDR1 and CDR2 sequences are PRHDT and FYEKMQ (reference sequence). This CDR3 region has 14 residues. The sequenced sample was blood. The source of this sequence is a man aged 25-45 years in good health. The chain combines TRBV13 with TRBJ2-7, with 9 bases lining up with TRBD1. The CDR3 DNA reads TGTGCCAGTTCCGGGACAGGGACGACCTACGAGCAGTACTTC. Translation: CASSGTGTTYEQYF.